This entry lists 20 T cell receptor beta chains sequenced from one sample in a study of tumor-infiltrating lymphocytes in primary liver carcinoma. From 400 to 550 ng total RNA, TCR beta cDNA was generated with a primer in the constant region. What produced the TCR beta libraries was three nested multiplex PCR rounds using slightly modified ARM-PCR. The first two PCR rounds, roughly 10 cycles each, used TRBV1-TRBV30 forward primers and a C-beta reverse primer. TCRdb fed the multiplex PCR reads into MiXCR, producing one record per CDR3 protein. Counted here are about 300,000 distinct CDR3 sequences, less than 75% occurring once; the ten biggest clones make up roughly 10%. RNA was extracted from whole blood without cell sorting, alongside germline DNA. The specimen sequenced was peripheral blood. Every receptor here comes from a man in his forties or fifties with primary liver carcinoma and hepatitis B virus infection.

A note on this clonotype: One end of the junction does not line up with germline, which may come from a read error. This chain links TRBV6-1 with TRBJ1-5; no firm D call. Germline V lookup: CDR1 MNHNS, CDR2 SASEGT. The CDR3 loop spans 14 amino acids. DNA of the CDR3: TGTGCTAGCAGCGAGCGACAAAGAAATCAGGCCCAGCATTTT. It specifies CASSERQRNQAQHF.

The V call is TRBV14, the J call TRBJ2-2; 10 bases map to TRBD2. Germline loops: CDR1 SGHDN, CDR2 FVKESK. Losses at the gene ends were 2 bases for V and 6 bases for J; bases not matched to a gene: 6. This CDR3 is built from 16 residues. The CDR3 spells CASSQLAGAASGELFF. Written as DNA, the CDR3 is TGTGCCAGCAGCCAACTAGCGGGGGCCGCCTCCGGGGAGCTGTTTTTT.

The chain joins TRBV9 to TRBJ2-7; TRBD1 aligns across 8 bases. This CDR3 comprises 15 residues. Trimming at V came to 1 base and at J to 6 bases, leaving 9 bases not matched to a gene. The germline V gene has CDR1 SGDLS and CDR2 YYNGEE. CDR3 sequence reads: CASSVNDRGGAEQYF. The CDR3 DNA reads TGTGCCAGCAGCGTAAATGACAGGGGAGGTGCCGAGCAGTACTTC.

As regards this clonotype: This may stem from a read error, because a much larger clone lies one nucleotide away. The chain is built from TRBV5-4 and TRBJ2-1, with D possibly being TRBD2 (6 bases). V was pared by 5 bases and J by 0 bases, with 15 bases between. The V gene's germline CDR1 is SGHNT and CDR2 YYREEE (reference sequence). This CDR3 comprises 16 residues. The chain's CDR3 is CASRDLSGVSYNEQFF. The CDR3 coding sequence is TGTGCCAGCAGGGATCTATCGGGGGTCTCCTACAATGAGCAGTTCTTC. The full variable domain, completed using reference TRBV5-4 and TRBJ2-1, is ETGVTQSPTHLIKTRGQQVTLRCSSQSGHNTVSWYQQALGQGPQFIFQYYREEENGRGNFPPRFSGLQFPNYSSELNVNALELDDSALYLCASRDLSGVSYNEQFFGPGTRLTVL.

Regarding this clonotype: One junction end disagrees with the germline gene, perhaps due to a read error. This chain links TRBV11-3 with TRBJ1-5; D possibly corresponds to TRBD1 (6 bases). Germline CDR1 reads SGHNT; CDR2 reads YENEEA. This CDR3 has 15 amino acids. The CDR3 is CVSSRGQGANQPQHF. CDR3 nucleotides: TGTGTCAGCAGCCGGGGGCAGGGCGCAAATCAGCCCCAGCATTTT.

This clonotype was detected ten times or more. The V call is TRBV4-2, the J call TRBJ2-1, with 12 bases lining up with TRBD2. With V trimmed by 5 bases and J by 5 bases, 7 bases remained unmatched. This CDR3 spans 16 amino acids. Per germline, CDR1 LGHNA and CDR2 YNFKEQ. The CDR3 protein is CASSTRTSGADNEQFF. The CDR3 DNA is TGTGCCAGCAGCACCAGGACTAGCGGGGCCGACAATGAGCAGTTCTTC.

This clonotype was recorded at least ten times. The chain uses TRBV29-1 and TRBJ2-4, with D unresolved. V was trimmed by 1 base and J by 5 bases, leaving 9 bases between them. The CDR3 spans 13 residues. Germline V gene lookup returns CDR1 SQVTM and CDR2 ANQGSEA. The CDR3, as DNA: TGCAGCGTTGAAGGGGCGGCTCAAAACATTCAGTACTTC. Translating it yields CSVEGAAQNIQYF.

This clonotype was counted between two and nine times. The rearrangement links TRBV7-8 to TRBJ2-1; D is possibly TRBD1 or TRBD2 (8 bases each). V was pared by 7 bases and J by 7 bases, with 17 bases between. Germline lookup yields CDR1 SGHVS and CDR2 FQNEAQ. The CDR3 has 14 amino acids. The CDR3 reads CASTQGASGNEQFF. The CDR3 DNA is TGTGCCAGCACCCAGGGGGCTAGCGGGAATGAGCAGTTCTTC.

About this clonotype itself: One junction end does not reproduce the germline sequence, and a read error may be involved. V and J are TRBV6-2 or TRBV6-3 and TRBJ1-5, with D possibly being TRBD1 (5 bases). Germline CDR1 and CDR2: MNHEY and SVGEGT. This CDR3 has 18 amino acids. The CDR3 nucleotides are TGTGCCAGCAGTTTGGGAGGGTTCAGGGCTCATAGCAATCTGCCCCAGCATTTT. Amino acids: CASSLGGFRAHSNLPQHF.

V gene TRBV7-2 combines with J gene TRBJ2-3; tentative D call: TRBD2 (5 bases). Germline CDR1 and CDR2: SGHTA and FQGNSA. The V and J ends lost 2 bases and 2 bases respectively, with 8 bases between them. The CDR3 runs to 14 residues. CDR3 protein: CASSLRDHTDTQYF. The CDR3 bases are TGTGCCAGCAGCTTACGGGATCACACAGATACGCAGTATTTT. The full variable domain, with the rest looked up from reference TRBV7-2 and TRBJ2-3, is GAGVSQSPSNKVTEKGKDVELRCDPISGHTALYWYRQSLGQGLEFLIYFQGNSAPDKSGLPSDRFSAERTGGSVSTLTIQRTQQEDSAVYLCASSLRDHTDTQYFGPGTRLTVL.

Worth noting for this clonotype: At one end, the junction sequence differs from germline, possibly due to a read error. The chain is built from TRBV6-6 and TRBJ2-7, with TRBD1 identical over 7 bases. Per germline, CDR1 MNHNY and CDR2 SVGAGI (reference sequence). The CDR3 covers 15 residues. The chain's CDR3 is CASSPRQGPFYEQHF. CDR3 DNA: TGTGCCAGCAGTCCGCGACAGGGACCGTTCTACGAGCAGCACTTC.

The rearrangement joins TRBV5-6 to TRBJ2-1, with 12 positions matching TRBD2. Germline-derived CDR1 and CDR2 are SGHDT and YYEEEE. This CDR3 is built from 11 residues. J gave up 14 bases and V 4 bases, and 1 base lay outside the gene matches. The CDR3 DNA sequence: TGTGCCAGCAGCCCTAGCGGGAGGGAGTTCTTC. Its protein is CASSPSGREFF.

There are a few counts of this clonotype. The chain uses TRBV28 and TRBJ2-2; 9 bases match TRBD2. Germline V gene sequence: CDR1 MDHEN, CDR2 SYDVKM. This CDR3 contains 17 residues. V lost 7 bases to trimming and J lost 7 bases; unmatched junction nucleotides: 16. The CDR3 DNA sequence: TGTGCCAGCACCCCGCTTGGGGTAGCGGGAGACATCGGGGAGCTGTTTTTT. Its translation: CASTPLGVAGDIGELFF.

This chain uses TRBV28 with TRBJ1-5, with 11 bases matching TRBD1. V lost 5 bases and J lost 5; bases outside the gene matches: 5. CDR1 is MDHEN, CDR2 SYDVKM, per germline. The CDR3 covers 15 residues. The CDR3: CASSRTGGADQPQHF. The DNA of the CDR3 is TGTGCCAGCAGTAGGACAGGGGGCGCGGATCAGCCCCAGCATTTT.

V gene TRBV18 combines with J gene TRBJ1-5, with D unresolved. Germline V gene data show CDR1 as KGHSH and CDR2 as LQKENI. CDR3 length: 14 residues. Trimming pared 4 bases from V and 5 bases from J, leaving 12 bases between. As DNA, the CDR3 is TGTGCCAGCTCACTCCTAGCGGTGGATCAGCCCCAGCATTTT. It is translated as CASSLLAVDQPQHF.

This clonotype was found many times. The chain combines TRBV6-2 or TRBV6-3 with TRBJ2-7, with D unclear. The CDR3 consists of 12 residues. Trimming shortened V by 2 bases and J by 3 bases, and 5 bases separated the two germline ends. CDR1 and CDR2 from the germline V gene are MNHEY and SVGEGT. CDR3 sequence: CASSYPGYEQYF. The CDR3, as DNA: TGTGCCAGCAGTTACCCAGGCTACGAGCAGTACTTC.

The rearrangement joins TRBV12-3 or TRBV12-4 to TRBJ2-2; 7 bases map to TRBD1. V shed 5 bases, J shed 0 bases, and the junction held 9 bases outside the gene matches. This CDR3 region has 17 residues. This CDR3 reads CASSLQGRTPNTGELFF. The CDR3 DNA reads as TGTGCCAGCAGTCTACAGGGGCGTACTCCGAACACCGGGGAGCTGTTTTTT.

Only a few counts were recorded for this clonotype. A read error may be the cause here, since a much bigger clone is one base away. Since no conserved phenylalanine or tryptophan closes the CDR3, a read error is the likely cause. No DNA is shown, since the ends of the CDR3 on it are uncertain; the CDR3 is the one TCRdb lists. This chain joins TRBV4-3 and TRBJ2-7. Germline assignment: CDR1 LGHNA and CDR2 YSLEER. With termini counted, the CDR3 has 8 amino acids. CDR3 sequence reads: CASSPCVR.

On this clonotype: An end of the junction does not agree with germline; a read error may underlie this. This sequence joins TRBV6-2 or TRBV6-3 and TRBJ2-1; TRBD1 matches at 8 bases. CDR1 MNHEY and CDR2 SVGEGT come from the germline V gene. The CDR3 is made up of 15 amino acids. The CDR3 loop reads CANSTTGGSYNEQCF. The CDR3 DNA reads as TGTGCCAACAGCACTACAGGGGGTTCCTACAATGAGCAGTGCTTC.

Regarding this clonotype: Possible read error: a much larger clone is one base away. The rearrangement joins TRBV29-1 to TRBJ1-2; the D is unclear. Germline V lookup: CDR1 SQVTM, CDR2 ANQGSEA. CDR3 length equals 14 residues. Here the CDR3 reads CSVDKKGSNCGYTF. As DNA, the CDR3 is TGCAGCGTTGATAAGAAAGGGAGTAACTGTGGCTACACCTTC.